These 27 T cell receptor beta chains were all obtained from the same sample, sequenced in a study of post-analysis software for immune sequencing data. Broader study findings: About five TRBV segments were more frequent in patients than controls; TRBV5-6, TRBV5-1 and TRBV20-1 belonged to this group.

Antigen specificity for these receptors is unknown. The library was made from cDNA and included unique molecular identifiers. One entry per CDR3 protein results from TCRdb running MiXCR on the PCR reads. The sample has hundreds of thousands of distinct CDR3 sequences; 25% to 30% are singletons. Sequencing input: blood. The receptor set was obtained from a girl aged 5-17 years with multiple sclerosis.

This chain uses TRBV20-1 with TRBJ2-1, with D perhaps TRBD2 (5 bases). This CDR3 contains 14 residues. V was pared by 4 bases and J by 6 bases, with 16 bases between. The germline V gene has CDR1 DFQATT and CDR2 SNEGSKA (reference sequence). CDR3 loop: CSAKARLAFNEQFF. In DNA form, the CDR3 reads TGCAGTGCTAAGGCCAGGCTAGCTTTCAATGAGCAGTTCTTC.

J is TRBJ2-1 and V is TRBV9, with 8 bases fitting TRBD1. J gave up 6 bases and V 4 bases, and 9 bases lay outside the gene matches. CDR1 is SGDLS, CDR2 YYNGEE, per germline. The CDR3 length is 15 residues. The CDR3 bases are TGTGCCAGCAGCAATAGGGGGCAGGGGGCCAATGAGCAGTTCTTC. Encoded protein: CASSNRGQGANEQFF.

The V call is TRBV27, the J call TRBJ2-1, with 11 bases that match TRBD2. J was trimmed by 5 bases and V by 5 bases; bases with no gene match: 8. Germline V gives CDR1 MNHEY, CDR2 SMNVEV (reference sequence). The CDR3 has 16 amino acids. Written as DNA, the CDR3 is TGTGCCAGCAGTAAACCGGGACTAGCGGCCAACAATGAGCAGTTCTTC. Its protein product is CASSKPGLAANNEQFF.

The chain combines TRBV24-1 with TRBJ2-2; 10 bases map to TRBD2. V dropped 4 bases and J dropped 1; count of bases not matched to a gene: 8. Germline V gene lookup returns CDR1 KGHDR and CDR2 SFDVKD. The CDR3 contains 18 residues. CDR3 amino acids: CATSDRNSGRKNTGELFF. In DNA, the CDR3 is TGTGCCACCAGTGACCGGAATAGCGGGAGGAAGAACACCGGGGAGCTGTTTTTT.

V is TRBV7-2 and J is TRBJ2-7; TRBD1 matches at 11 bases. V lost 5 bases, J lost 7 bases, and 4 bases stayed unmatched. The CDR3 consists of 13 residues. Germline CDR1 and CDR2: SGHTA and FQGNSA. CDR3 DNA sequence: TGTGCCAGCAGCCAGGACAGGGGGCGTGAGCAGTACTTC. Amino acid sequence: CASSQDRGREQYF.

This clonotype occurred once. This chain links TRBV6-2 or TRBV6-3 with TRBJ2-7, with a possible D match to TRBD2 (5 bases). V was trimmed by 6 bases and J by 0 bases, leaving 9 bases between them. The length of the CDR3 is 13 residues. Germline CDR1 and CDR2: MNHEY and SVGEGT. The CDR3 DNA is TGTGCCAGCAGGGACTCGCCCTCCTACGAGCAGTACTTC. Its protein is CASRDSPSYEQYF.

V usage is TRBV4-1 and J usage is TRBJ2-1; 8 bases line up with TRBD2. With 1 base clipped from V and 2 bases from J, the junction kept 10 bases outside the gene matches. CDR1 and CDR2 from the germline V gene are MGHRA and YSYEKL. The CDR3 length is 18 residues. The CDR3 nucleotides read TGCGCCAGCAGCCAAGTCTATACAAGCGGGAGTACCTACAATGAGCAGTTCTTC. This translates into CASSQVYTSGSTYNEQFF.

The DNA of the CDR3 is TGTGCCAGCAGCACCTCCCCCCCAGGGGGCAATGAGCAGTTCTTC. It is translated as CASSTSPPGGNEQFF. The V call is TRBV2, the J call TRBJ2-1; the match to TRBD1 covers 7 bases. The germline V gene encodes CDR1 SNHLY and CDR2 FYNNEI. The CDR3 is made up of 15 amino acids. V shed 6 bases and J 6 bases; nucleotides not matched to a gene: 11. The whole variable domain, filled in from reference TRBV2 and TRBJ2-1, reads EPEVTQTPSHQVTQMGQEVILRCVPISNHLYFYWYRQILGQKVEFLVSFYNNEISEKSEIFDDQFSVERPDGSNFTLKIRSTKLEDSAMYFCASSTSPPGGNEQFFGPGTRLTVL.

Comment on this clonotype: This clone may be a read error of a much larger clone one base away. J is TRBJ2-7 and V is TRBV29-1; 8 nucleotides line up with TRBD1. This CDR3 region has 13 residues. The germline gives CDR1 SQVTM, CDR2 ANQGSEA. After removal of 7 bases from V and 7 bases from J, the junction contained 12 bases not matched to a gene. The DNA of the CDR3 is TGCAGCGGGACAGGGCCCACCCAAAATGAGCAGTACTTC. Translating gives CSGTGPTQNEQYF.

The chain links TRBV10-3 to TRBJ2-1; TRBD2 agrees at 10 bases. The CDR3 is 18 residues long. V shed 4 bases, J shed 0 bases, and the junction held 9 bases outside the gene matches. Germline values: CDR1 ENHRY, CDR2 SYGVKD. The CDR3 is CAISALISGGTSYNEQFF. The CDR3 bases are TGTGCCATCAGTGCCCTAATTAGCGGGGGGACCTCCTACAATGAGCAGTTCTTC.

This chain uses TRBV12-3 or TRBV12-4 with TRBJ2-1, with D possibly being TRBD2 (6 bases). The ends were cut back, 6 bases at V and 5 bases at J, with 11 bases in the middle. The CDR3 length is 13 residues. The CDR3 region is CASSDGTDNEQFF. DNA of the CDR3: TGTGCCAGCAGCGACGGGACTGACAATGAGCAGTTCTTC.

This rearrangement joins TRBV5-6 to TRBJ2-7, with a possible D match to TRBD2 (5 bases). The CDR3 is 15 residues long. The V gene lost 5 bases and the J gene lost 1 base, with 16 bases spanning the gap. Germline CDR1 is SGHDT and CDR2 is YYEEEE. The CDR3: CASRFRATGSYEQYF. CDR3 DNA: TGTGCCAGCAGGTTTCGGGCGACGGGGTCCTACGAGCAGTACTTC.

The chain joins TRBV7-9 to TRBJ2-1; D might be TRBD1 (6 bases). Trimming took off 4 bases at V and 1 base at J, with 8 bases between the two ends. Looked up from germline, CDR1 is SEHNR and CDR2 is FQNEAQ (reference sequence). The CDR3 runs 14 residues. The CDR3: CASSWTESYNEQFF. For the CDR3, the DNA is TGTGCCAGCAGCTGGACAGAATCCTACAATGAGCAGTTCTTC.

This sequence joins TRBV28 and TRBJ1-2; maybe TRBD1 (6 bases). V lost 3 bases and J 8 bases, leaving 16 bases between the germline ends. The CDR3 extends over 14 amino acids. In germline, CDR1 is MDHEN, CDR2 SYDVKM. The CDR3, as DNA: TGTGCCAGCAGTTTGTCGGGGGCGGCTGCCGGCTACACCTTC. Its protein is CASSLSGAAAGYTF.

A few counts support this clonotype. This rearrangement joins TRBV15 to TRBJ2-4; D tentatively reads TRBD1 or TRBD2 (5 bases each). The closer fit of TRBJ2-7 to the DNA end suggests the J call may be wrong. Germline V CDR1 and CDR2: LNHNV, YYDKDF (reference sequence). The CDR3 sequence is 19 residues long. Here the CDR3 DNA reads TGTGCCACCAGCAGGGATTTGGGGGTAACGGCCGGGCTCACCTACGAGCAGTACTTC. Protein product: CATSRDLGVTAGLTYEQYF.

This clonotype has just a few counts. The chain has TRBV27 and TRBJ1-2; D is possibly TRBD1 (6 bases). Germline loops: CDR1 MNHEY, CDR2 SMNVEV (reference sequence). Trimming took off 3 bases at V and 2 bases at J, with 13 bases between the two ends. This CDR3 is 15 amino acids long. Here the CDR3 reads CASSFRTASNYGYTF. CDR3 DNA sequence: TGTGCCAGCAGTTTCCGGACAGCTTCAAACTATGGCTACACCTTC.

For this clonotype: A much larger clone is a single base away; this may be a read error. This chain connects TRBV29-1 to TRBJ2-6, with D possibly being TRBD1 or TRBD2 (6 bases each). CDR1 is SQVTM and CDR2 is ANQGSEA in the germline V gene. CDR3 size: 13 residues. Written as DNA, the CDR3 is TGCAGCGTTGGGGCTTGGGGGGCCGACGTCCTGACTTTC. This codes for CSVGAWGADVLTF. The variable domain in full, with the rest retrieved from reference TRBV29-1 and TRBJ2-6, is SAVISQKPSRDICQRGTSLTIQCQVDSQVTMMFWYRQQPGQSLTLIATANQGSEATYESGFVIDKFPISRPNLTFSTLTVSNMSPEDSSIYLCSVGAWGADVLTFGAGSRLTVL.

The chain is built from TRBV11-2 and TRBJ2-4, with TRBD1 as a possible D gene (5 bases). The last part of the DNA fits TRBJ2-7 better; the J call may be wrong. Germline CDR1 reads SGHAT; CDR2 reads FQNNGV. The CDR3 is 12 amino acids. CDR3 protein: CASSWGGDEQYF. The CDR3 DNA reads TGTGCCAGCAGCTGGGGCGGCGACGAGCAGTACTTC.

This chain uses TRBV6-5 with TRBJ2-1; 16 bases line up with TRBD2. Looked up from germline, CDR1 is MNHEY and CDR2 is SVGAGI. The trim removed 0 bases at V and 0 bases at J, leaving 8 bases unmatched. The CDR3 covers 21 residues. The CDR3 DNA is TGTGCCAGCAGTTACTCGGGGACTAGCGGGGGGGTGCGAAGCTCCTACAATGAGCAGTTCTTC. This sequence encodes CASSYSGTSGGVRSSYNEQFF.

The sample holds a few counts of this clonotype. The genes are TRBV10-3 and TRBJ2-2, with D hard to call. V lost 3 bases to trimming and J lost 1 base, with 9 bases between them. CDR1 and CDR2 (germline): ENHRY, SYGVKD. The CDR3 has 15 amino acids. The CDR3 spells CAISDGRLNTGELFF. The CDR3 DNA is TGTGCCATCAGTGATGGGCGGCTGAACACCGGGGAGCTGTTTTTT.

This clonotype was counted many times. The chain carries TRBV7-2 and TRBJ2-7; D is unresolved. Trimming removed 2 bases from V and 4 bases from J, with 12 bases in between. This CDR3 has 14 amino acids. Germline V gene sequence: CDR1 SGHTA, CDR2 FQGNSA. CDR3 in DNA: TGTGCCAGCAGCTTACGGCGTTACGGTTACGAGCAGTACTTC. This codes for CASSLRRYGYEQYF. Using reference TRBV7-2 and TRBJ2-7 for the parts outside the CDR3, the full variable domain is GAGVSQSPSNKVTEKGKDVELRCDPISGHTALYWYRQSLGQGLEFLIYFQGNSAPDKSGLPSDRFSAERTGGSVSTLTIQRTQQEDSAVYLCASSLRRYGYEQYFGPGTRLTVT.

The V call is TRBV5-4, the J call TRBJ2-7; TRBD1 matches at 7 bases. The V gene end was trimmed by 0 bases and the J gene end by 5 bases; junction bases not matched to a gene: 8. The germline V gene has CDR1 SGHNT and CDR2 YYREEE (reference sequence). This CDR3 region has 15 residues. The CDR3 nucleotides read TGTGCCAGCAGCTTGGTACCAGGGGGTGTCCACGAGCAGTACTTC. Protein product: CASSLVPGGVHEQYF.

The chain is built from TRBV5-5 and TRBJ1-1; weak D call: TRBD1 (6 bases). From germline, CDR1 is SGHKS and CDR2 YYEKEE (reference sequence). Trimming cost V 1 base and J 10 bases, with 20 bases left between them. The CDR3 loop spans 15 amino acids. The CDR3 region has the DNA TGTGCCAGCAGCTTGAAACTCCGGGACATAGGTGGAGCTTTCTTT. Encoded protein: CASSLKLRDIGGAFF.

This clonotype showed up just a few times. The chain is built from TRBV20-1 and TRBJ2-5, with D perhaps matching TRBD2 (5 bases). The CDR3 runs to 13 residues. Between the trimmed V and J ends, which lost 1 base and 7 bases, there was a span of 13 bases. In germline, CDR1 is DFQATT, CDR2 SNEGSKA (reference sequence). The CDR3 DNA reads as TGCAGTGCTAGAGCCTCCGGGGTCGGGACCCAGTACTTC. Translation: CSARASGVGTQYF.

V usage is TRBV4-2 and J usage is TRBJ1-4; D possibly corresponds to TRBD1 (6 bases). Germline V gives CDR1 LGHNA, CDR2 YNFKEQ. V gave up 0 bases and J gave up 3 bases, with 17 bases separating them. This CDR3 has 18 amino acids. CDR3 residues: CASSQDPYRARANEKLFF. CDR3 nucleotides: TGTGCCAGCAGCCAAGATCCGTACAGGGCTCGGGCTAATGAAAAACTGTTTTTT.

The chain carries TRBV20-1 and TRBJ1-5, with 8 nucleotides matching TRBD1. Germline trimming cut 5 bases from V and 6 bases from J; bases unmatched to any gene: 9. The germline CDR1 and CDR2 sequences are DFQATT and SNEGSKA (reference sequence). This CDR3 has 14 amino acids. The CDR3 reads CSAGKQGDSQPQHF. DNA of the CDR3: TGCAGTGCTGGCAAACAGGGGGACAGTCAGCCCCAGCATTTT.

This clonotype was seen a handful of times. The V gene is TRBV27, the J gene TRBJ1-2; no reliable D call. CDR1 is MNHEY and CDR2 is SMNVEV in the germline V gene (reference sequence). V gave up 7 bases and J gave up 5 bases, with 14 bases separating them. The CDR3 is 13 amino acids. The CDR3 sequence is CASTKGPLYGYTF. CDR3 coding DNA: TGTGCCAGCACGAAGGGTCCTCTATATGGCTACACCTTC.